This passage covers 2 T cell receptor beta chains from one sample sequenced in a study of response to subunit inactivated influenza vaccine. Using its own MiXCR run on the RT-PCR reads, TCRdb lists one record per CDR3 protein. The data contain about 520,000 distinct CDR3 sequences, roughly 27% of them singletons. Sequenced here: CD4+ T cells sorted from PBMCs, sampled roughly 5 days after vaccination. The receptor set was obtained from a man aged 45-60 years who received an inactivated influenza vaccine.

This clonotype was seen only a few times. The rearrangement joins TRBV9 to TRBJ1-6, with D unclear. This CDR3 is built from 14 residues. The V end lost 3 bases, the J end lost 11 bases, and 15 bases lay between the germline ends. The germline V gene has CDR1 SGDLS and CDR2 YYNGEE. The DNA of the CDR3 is TGTGCCAGCAGCGCTGACGGCCAAAAAGCACCCCTCCACTTT. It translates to CASSADGQKAPLHF.

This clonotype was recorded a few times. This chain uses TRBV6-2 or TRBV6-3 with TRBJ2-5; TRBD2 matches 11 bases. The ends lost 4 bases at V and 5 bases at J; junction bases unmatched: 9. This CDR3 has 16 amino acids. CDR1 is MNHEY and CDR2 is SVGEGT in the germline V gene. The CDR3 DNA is TGTGCCAGCAGTTCTTCAACTAGCGGGAGTAGGGAGACCCAGTACTTC. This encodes CASSSSTSGSRETQYF.